Shown below are 20 T cell receptor beta chains from a single sample sequenced in a study of CDR3 diversity in severe acne. From the PCR reads, TCRdb called clonotypes with MiXCR, one entry per CDR3 protein. The profile shows more than 80,000 distinct CDR3 sequences, about half of them singletons. The specimen was blood. These TCRs come from a male donor with severe acne vulgaris.

In its sample, this clonotype was seen many times. The V and J genes are TRBV19 and TRBJ2-5, with D possibly TRBD2 on 6 matching bases. The germline V gene has CDR1 LNHDA and CDR2 SQIVND (reference sequence). The CDR3 spans 14 residues. Trimming cost V 5 bases and J 4 bases, with 14 bases left between them. DNA for the CDR3: TGTGCCAGTAGTTCGCGACTAGACGGAGAGACCCAGTACTTC. It codes for CASSSRLDGETQYF.

To note about this clonotype: A read error is possible here, since a much larger clone lies one base away. This rearrangement joins TRBV20-1 to TRBJ2-1; 10 bases are shared with TRBD2. In germline, CDR1 is DFQATT, CDR2 SNEGSKA (reference sequence). The CDR3 runs to 14 residues. Here the CDR3 DNA reads TGCAGTGCTAGAGGGTTAGCGGGAGGCAATGGGCAGTTCTTC. It codes for CSARGLAGGNGQFF.

The chain employs TRBV25-1 and TRBJ1-1; TRBD1 might be the D (6 bases). CDR3 length: 16 amino acids. Germline CDR1 and CDR2: MGHDK and SYGVNS. Trimming removed 6 bases from V and 0 bases from J, with 17 bases in between. CDR3 in amino acids: CASRSGMDSMNTEAFF. In DNA form, the CDR3 reads TGTGCCAGCAGGTCTGGAATGGACAGCATGAACACTGAAGCTTTCTTT.

The chain has TRBV7-9 and TRBJ2-7, with 7 bases lining up with TRBD2. V lost 6 bases and J lost 9; bases outside the gene matches: 14. The CDR3 contains 14 residues. Germline V gives CDR1 SEHNR, CDR2 FQNEAQ (reference sequence). CDR3 coding DNA: TGTGCCAGCAGTCCAGGACTAGGCCTCCTAGGGCAGTACTTC. This codes for CASSPGLGLLGQYF. The full variable domain, with the rest looked up from reference TRBV7-9 and TRBJ2-7, is DTGVSQNPRHKITKRGQNVTFRCDPISEHNRLYWYRQTLGQGPEFLTYFQNEAQLEKSRLLSDRFSAERPKGSFSTLEIQRTEQGDSAMYLCASSPGLGLLGQYFGPGTRLTVT.

This clonotype was seen at least ten times. This rearrangement joins TRBV7-3 to TRBJ1-6; weak D call: TRBD1 (5 bases). Trimming stripped 1 base from V and 7 bases from J, with 5 bases between. The germline gives CDR1 SGHTA, CDR2 FQGTGA. There are 13 residues in the CDR3. CDR3 sequence reads: CASSLRQNSPLHF. The CDR3 DNA reads TGTGCCAGCAGCTTAAGACAGAATTCACCCCTCCACTTT.

There are a few counts of this clonotype. J is TRBJ2-5 and V is TRBV18; D is undetermined. Looked up from germline, CDR1 is KGHSH and CDR2 is LQKENI. Trimming cost V 2 bases and J 3 bases, with 1 base left between them. The CDR3 sequence is 11 residues long. The CDR3 loop reads CASSPKETQYF. DNA for the CDR3: TGTGCCAGCTCACCAAAAGAGACCCAGTACTTC.

This clonotype was seen at least ten times. The rearrangement joins TRBV19 to TRBJ2-3; D is uncertain. The CDR3 sequence is 13 residues long. In germline, CDR1 is LNHDA, CDR2 SQIVND (reference sequence). Trimming removed 6 bases at V and 0 bases at J, with 7 bases between. CDR3 loop: CASRAASTDTQYF. The CDR3 DNA follows: TGTGCCAGTAGGGCAGCTAGCACAGATACGCAGTATTTT.

V is TRBV12-3 or TRBV12-4 and J is TRBJ2-3; 11 bases match TRBD2. The CDR3 has 16 amino acids. V shed 4 bases and J 3 bases; nucleotides not matched to a gene: 6. CDR3 DNA sequence: TGTGCCAGCAGTTCTACTAGCGGGAGAGTAACAGATACGCAGTATTTT. Protein product: CASSSTSGRVTDTQYF.

As for this clonotype: One end of the junction is discordant with germline, which a read error may explain. The DNA of the CDR3 is TGTGCTAGTGGACAGGGGGCTGGTACTGAAACTTTCTTT. This sequence encodes CASGQGAGTETFF. The rearrangement uses TRBV12-5 and TRBJ1-1; 9 nucleotides align to TRBD1. CDR3 length: 13 residues. Germline values: CDR1 LGHNT, CDR2 FRNRAP.

This chain joins TRBV24-1 and TRBJ2-7, with TRBD1 as a possible D gene (6 bases). Germline loops: CDR1 KGHDR, CDR2 SFDVKD. The V gene lost 7 bases and the J gene lost 3 bases, with 9 bases spanning the gap. The length of the CDR3 is 12 residues. The CDR3 bases are TGTGCCACCAGCCCGGACAGCTACGAGCAGTACTTC. Translated: CATSPDSYEQYF.

This clonotype was seen ten or more times. The genes are TRBV9 and TRBJ2-7; TRBD2 agrees at 11 bases. After removal of 2 bases from V and 2 bases from J, the junction contained 3 bases not matched to a gene. Germline CDR1 reads SGDLS; CDR2 reads YYNGEE. The CDR3 contains 15 residues. The CDR3 bases are TGTGCCAGCAGCGTGACTAGCGGGGCCACCTACGAGCAGTACTTC. It codes for CASSVTSGATYEQYF.

This clonotype was seen once. The rearrangement joins TRBV9 to TRBJ2-7; D may match TRBD1 or TRBD2 (6 bases each). Germline V gives CDR1 SGDLS, CDR2 YYNGEE. This CDR3 is built from 14 residues. The V gene lost 0 bases and the J gene lost 7 bases, with 14 bases spanning the gap. The CDR3 loop reads CASSVVGGGPEQYF. The CDR3 coding sequence is TGTGCCAGCAGCGTAGTCGGTGGGGGGCCGGAGCAGTACTTC.

The chain employs TRBV7-9 and TRBJ1-5; the D gene is possibly TRBD1 (5 bases). The germline V gene encodes CDR1 SEHNR and CDR2 FQNEAQ (reference sequence). Trimming cost V 6 bases and J 3 bases, with 15 bases left between them. The CDR3 consists of 15 residues. For the CDR3, the DNA is TGTGCCAGCAGTCGGGGGTGGCAGACCAATCAGCCCCAGCATTTT. This encodes CASSRGWQTNQPQHF.

The CDR3 region has the DNA TGTGCCAGCAGCTCCCTGGATAGCACGGGGAGCTCCTATAATTCACCCCTCCACTTT. Its translation is CASSSLDSTGSSYNSPLHF. V gene TRBV5-6 combines with J gene TRBJ1-6; D ambiguous. CDR3 length: 19 residues. Germline V lookup: CDR1 SGHDT, CDR2 YYEEEE. V was shortened by 3 bases and J by 0 bases, with 19 bases between the two germline ends.

CDR3 nucleotides: TGCGCCAGCAGCCAAGGTCCTGGGGGACGGGGAAACAATGAGCAGTTCTTC. This encodes CASSQGPGGRGNNEQFF. V gene TRBV4-1 combines with J gene TRBJ2-1; D tentatively fits TRBD1 or TRBD2 (5 bases each). This CDR3 has 17 residues. Trimming shortened V by 1 base and J by 5 bases, and 18 bases separated the two germline ends. Germline loops: CDR1 MGHRA, CDR2 YSYEKL.

This clonotype showed up just a few times. The chain couples TRBV28 to TRBJ1-6; D is possibly TRBD1 (6 bases). The germline V and J ends were trimmed by 4 bases and 5 bases, with 15 bases remaining between them. Germline loops: CDR1 MDHEN, CDR2 SYDVKM. This CDR3 contains 16 residues. The CDR3 DNA reads as TGTGCCAGCAGTTCGGCGGAAGGGGGAGATAATTCACCCCTCCACTTT. It specifies CASSSAEGGDNSPLHF.

About this clonotype itself: A single base separates this from a much larger clone, so it may be a read error. The gene calls are TRBV9 and TRBJ2-1; 13 nucleotides agree with TRBD2. The V segment lost 0 bases and the J segment 10 bases; nucleotides outside the gene matches: 10. CDR3 length equals 17 residues. Germline V gives CDR1 SGDLS, CDR2 YYNGEE. CDR3 loop: CASSVGTSGRQGYEQFF. The CDR3, as DNA: TGTGCCAGCAGCGTAGGGACTAGCGGGAGACAGGGCTACGAGCAGTTCTTC.

This rearrangement joins TRBV20-1 to TRBJ2-7, with D possibly matching TRBD2 (8 bases). The V gene lost 5 bases and the J gene lost 6 bases, with 14 bases spanning the gap. This CDR3 is 12 amino acids long. The germline V gene has CDR1 DFQATT and CDR2 SNEGSKA (reference sequence). The CDR3 spells CSAEREGAEQYF. CDR3 coding DNA: TGCAGTGCTGAACGGGAGGGGGCCGAGCAGTACTTC.

The chain couples TRBV3-1 to TRBJ2-5, with D possibly TRBD1 on 5 matching bases. Germline CDR1 reads LGHDT; CDR2 reads YNNKEL (reference sequence). The CDR3 sequence is 15 residues long. V was shortened by 0 bases and J by 2 bases, with 10 bases between the two germline ends. CDR3 bases: TGTGCCAGCAGCCAAGAATTAGGGGAACAAGAGACCCAGTACTTC. Translating it yields CASSQELGEQETQYF.

The table lists this clonotype with many counts. The chain recombines TRBV27 with TRBJ1-5; D remains unclear. This CDR3 region has 11 residues. With 5 bases removed from V and 4 bases from J, the gap between germline ends came to 3 bases. Per the germline V gene, CDR1 is MNHEY and CDR2 is SMNVEV (reference sequence). For the CDR3, the DNA is TGTGCCAGCAGTCCTAATCAGCCCCAGCATTTT. The encoded protein is CASSPNQPQHF.